This T cell receptor (beta chain) was recovered during a study of T cells in Graves' hyperthyroidism and ophthalmopathy. At least ten counts were recorded for this clonotype. It was RNA transcripts that yielded the amplified TCR beta CDR3 regions. TCR CDR3 underwent first-round RT-PCR with the HTBI primer set. One entry per CDR3 protein results from TCRdb running MiXCR on the multiplex PCR reads. Here the sample spans fewer than 500,000 distinct CDR3 sequences, roughly 15% being singletons. The specimen sequenced was blood. This receptor was obtained from a man younger than 35 with Graves' ophthalmopathy.

The CDR3 reads CASSRQGRTTEAFF. CDR3 nucleotides: TGTGCCAGCAGTCGACAGGGGCGGACCACTGAAGCTTTCTTT. V and J are TRBV2 and TRBJ1-1, with TRBD1 matching over 8 bases. The CDR3 is 14 residues long. After removal of 5 bases from V and 4 bases from J, the junction contained 6 bases not matched to a gene. CDR1 is SNHLY, CDR2 FYNNEI, per germline.